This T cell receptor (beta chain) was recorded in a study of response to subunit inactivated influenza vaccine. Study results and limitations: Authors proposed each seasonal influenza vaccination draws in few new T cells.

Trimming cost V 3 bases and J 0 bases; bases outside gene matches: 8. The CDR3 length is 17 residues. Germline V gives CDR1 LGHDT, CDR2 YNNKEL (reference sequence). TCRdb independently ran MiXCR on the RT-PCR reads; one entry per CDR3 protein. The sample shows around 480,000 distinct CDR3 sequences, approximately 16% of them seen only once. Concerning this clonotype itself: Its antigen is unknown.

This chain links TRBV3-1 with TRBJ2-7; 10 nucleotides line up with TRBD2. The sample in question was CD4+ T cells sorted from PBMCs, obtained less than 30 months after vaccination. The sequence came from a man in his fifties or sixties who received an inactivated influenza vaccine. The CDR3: CASSHTNSGRSSYEQYF. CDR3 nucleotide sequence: TGTGCCAGCAGCCATACAAATAGCGGGAGGAGCTCCTACGAGCAGTACTTC.